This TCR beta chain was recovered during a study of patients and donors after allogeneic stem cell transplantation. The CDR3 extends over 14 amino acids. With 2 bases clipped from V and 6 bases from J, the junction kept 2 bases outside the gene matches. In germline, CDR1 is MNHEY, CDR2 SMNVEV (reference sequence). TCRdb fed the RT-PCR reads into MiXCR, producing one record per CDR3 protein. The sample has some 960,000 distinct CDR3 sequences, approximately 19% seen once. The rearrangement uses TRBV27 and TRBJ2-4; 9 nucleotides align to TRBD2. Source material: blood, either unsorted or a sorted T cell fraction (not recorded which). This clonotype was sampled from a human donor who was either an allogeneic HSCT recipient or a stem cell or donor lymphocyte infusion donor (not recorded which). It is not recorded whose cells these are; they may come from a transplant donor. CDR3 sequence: CASSLRREGNIQYF. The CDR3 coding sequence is TGTGCCAGCAGTTTAAGGCGGGAGGGAAACATTCAGTACTTC.